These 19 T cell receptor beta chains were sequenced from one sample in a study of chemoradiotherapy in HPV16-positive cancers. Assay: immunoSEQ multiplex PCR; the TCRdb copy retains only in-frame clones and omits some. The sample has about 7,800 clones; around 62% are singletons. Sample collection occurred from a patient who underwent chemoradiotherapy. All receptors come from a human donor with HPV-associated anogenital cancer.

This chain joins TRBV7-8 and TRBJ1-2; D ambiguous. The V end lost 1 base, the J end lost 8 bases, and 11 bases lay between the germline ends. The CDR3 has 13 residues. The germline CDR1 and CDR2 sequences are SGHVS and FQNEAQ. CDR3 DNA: TGTGCCAGCAGCTTAGTAACGGCGGCGGGCTACACCTTC. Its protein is CASSLVTAAGYTF.

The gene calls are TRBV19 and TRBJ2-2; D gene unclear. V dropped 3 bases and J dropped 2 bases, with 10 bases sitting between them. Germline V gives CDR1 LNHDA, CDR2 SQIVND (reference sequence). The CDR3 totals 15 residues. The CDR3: CASSMPGINTGELFF. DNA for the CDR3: TGTGCCAGTAGTATGCCCGGAATTAACACCGGGGAGCTGTTTTTT.

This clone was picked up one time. This chain's CDR3 is CASSSFSGAAYNEQFF. The DNA for the CDR3 is TGCGCCAGCAGCTCCTTTAGCGGGGCTGCCTACAATGAGCAGTTCTTC. V usage is TRBV4-3 and J usage is TRBJ2-1, with 8 bases aligning to TRBD2. Germline CDR1 and CDR2: LGHNA and YSLEER. The CDR3 runs 16 residues. V trimming: 5 bases; J trimming: 2 bases; junction bases outside the gene matches: 8.

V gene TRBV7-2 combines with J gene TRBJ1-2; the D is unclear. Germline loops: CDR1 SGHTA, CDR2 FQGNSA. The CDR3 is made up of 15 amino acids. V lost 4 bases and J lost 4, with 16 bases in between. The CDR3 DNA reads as TGTGCCAGCAGCTCCCCCGGGCCAACCCCCTATGGCTACACCTTC. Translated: CASSSPGPTPYGYTF.

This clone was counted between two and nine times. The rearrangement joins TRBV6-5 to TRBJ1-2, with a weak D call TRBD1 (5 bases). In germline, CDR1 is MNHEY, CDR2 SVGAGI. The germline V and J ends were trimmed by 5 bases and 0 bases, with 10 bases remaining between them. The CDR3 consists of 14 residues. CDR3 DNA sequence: TGTGCCAGCAGTCTCAGGGAAGCTAACTATGGCTACACCTTC. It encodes CASSLREANYGYTF.

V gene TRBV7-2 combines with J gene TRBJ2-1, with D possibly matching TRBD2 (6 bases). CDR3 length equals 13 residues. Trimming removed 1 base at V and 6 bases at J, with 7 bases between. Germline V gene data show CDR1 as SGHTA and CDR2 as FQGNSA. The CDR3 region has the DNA TGTGCCAGCAGCTTAGACGGGGGCAATGAGCAGTTCTTC. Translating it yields CASSLDGGNEQFF. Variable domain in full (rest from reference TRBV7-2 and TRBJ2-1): GAGVSQSPSNKVTEKGKDVELRCDPISGHTALYWYRQSLGQGLEFLIYFQGNSAPDKSGLPSDRFSAERTGGSVSTLTIQRTQQEDSAVYLCASSLDGGNEQFFGPGTRLTVL.

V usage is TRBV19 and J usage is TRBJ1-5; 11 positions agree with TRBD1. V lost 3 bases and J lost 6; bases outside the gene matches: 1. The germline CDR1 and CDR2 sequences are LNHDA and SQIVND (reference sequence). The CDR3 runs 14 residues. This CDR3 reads CASSIGTGGQPQHF. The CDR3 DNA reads TGTGCCAGTAGTATTGGGACAGGGGGTCAGCCCCAGCATTTT.

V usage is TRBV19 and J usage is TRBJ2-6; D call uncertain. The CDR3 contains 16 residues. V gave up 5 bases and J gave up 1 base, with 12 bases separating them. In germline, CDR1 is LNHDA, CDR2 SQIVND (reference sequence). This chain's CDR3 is CASSPSLGSGANVLTF. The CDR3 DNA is TGTGCCAGTAGTCCCTCGCTAGGGTCTGGGGCCAACGTCCTGACTTTC.

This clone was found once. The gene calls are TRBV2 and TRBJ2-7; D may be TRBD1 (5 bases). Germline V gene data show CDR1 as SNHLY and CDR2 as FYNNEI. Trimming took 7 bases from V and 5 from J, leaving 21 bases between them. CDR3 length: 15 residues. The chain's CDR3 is CASTVRWGPVDEQYF. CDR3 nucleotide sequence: TGTGCCAGCACCGTAAGGTGGGGCCCCGTTGACGAGCAGTACTTC.

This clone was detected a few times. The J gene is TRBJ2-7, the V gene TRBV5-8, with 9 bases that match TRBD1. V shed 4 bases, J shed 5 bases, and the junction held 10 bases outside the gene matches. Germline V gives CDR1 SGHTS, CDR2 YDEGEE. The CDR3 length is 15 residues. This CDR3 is CASSKQTGGTHEQYF. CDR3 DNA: TGTGCCAGCAGCAAACAGACAGGGGGTACCCACGAGCAGTACTTC.

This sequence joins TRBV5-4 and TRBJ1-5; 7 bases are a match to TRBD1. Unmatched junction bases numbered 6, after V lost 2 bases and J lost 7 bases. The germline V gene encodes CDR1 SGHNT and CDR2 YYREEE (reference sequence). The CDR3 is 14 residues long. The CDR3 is CASSLTGEEQPQHF. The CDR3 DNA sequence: TGTGCCAGCAGCTTAACAGGGGAAGAGCAGCCCCAGCATTTT.

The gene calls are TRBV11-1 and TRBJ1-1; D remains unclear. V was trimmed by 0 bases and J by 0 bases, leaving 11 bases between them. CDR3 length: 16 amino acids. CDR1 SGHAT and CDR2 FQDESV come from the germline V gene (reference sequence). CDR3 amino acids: CASSLAADSLNTEAFF. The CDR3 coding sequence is TGTGCCAGCAGCTTAGCCGCGGACTCCCTGAACACTGAAGCTTTCTTT.

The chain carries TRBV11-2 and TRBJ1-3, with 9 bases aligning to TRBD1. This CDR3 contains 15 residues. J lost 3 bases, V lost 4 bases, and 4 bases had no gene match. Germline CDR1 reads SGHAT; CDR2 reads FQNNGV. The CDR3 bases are TGTGCCAGCAGCTCGGGACAGGGTAGTGGAAACACCATATATTTT. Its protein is CASSSGQGSGNTIYF. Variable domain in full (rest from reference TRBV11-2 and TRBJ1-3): EAGVAQSPRYKIIEKRQSVAFWCNPISGHATLYWYQQILGQGPKLLIQFQNNGVVDDSQLPKDRFSAERLKGVDSTLKIQPAKLEDSAVYLCASSSGQGSGNTIYFGEGSWLTVV.

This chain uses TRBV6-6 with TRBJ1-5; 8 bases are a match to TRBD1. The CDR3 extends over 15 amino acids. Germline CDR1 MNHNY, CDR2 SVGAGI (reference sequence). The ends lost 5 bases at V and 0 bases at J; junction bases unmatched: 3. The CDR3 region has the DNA TGTGCCAGCAGTGGACAGGGACATAGCAATCAGCCCCAGCATTTT. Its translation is CASSGQGHSNQPQHF.

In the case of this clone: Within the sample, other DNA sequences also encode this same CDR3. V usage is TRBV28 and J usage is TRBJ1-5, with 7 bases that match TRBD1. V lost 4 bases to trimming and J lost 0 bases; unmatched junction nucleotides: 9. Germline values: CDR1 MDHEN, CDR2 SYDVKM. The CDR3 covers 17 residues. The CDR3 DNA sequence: TGTGCCAGCAGTTCATGGACAGGAGATCATAGCAATCAGCCCCAGCATTTT. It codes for CASSSWTGDHSNQPQHF.

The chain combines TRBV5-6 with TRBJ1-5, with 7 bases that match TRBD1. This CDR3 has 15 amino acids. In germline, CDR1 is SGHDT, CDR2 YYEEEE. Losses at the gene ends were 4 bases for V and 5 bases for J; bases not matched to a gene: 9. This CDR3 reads CASSIRQGRDQPQHF. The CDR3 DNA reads TGTGCCAGCAGCATCCGACAGGGTAGGGATCAGCCCCAGCATTTT.

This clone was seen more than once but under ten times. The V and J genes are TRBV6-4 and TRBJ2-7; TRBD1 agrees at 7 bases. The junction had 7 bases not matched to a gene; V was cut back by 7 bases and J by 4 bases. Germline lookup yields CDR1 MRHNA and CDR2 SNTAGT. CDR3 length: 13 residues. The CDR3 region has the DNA TGTGCCAGCAATCTAACAGGGGTTTACGAGCAGTACGTC. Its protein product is CASNLTGVYEQYV.

The CDR3 loop is CASSLGPGVNTEAFF. DNA for the CDR3: TGTGCCAGCAGTTTAGGACCCGGAGTTAACACTGAAGCTTTCTTT. The genes are TRBV28 and TRBJ1-1; D remains ambiguous. CDR3 size: 15 residues. CDR1 and CDR2 from the germline V gene are MDHEN and SYDVKM. The V end lost 2 bases, the J end lost 2 bases, and 12 bases lay between the germline ends.

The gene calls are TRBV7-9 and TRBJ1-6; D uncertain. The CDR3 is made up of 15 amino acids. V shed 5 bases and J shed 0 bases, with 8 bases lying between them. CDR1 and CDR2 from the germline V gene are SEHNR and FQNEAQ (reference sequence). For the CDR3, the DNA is TGTGCCAGCAGCCCAATAAGCTCCTATAATTCACCCCTCCACTTT. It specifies CASSPISSYNSPLHF.